What follows is one TCR beta chain and its context. Its antigen is still unknown. Using its own MiXCR run on the RT-PCR reads, TCRdb lists one record per CDR3 protein. The sample consists of 700,000 to 800,000 distinct CDR3 sequences, approximately 18% of them appearing once. The data were obtained in a study of response to subunit inactivated influenza vaccine. Study-wide results and limits: Few new T cells, the authors suggested, are recruited by each seasonal influenza vaccination.

Sequencing used PBMCs from blood, obtained about 5 days after vaccination. The TCR sequence derives from a man aged 50 to 59 who received an inactivated influenza vaccine.

This CDR3 is CASSLGGTHSYEQYF. Written as DNA, the CDR3 is TGCGCCAGCAGCTTGGGTGGGACCCACTCCTACGAGCAGTACTTC. J is TRBJ2-7 and V is TRBV5-1; D is tentatively TRBD1 or TRBD2 (5 bases each). The CDR3 runs 15 residues. V shed 0 bases and J shed 0 bases, with 10 bases lying between them. Germline V gene sequence: CDR1 SGHRS, CDR2 YFSETQ.